This entry lists 4 T cell receptor beta chains sequenced from one sample in a study of Graves' ophthalmopathy and Graves' hyperthyroidism. Investigators amplified TCR beta CDR3 regions from RNA transcripts. The workflow started with a first-round RT-PCR run with HTBI primers and then moved on to a second-round multiplex PCR. TCRdb called the multiplex PCR reads again in MiXCR, with one record for every CDR3 protein. The sample contains hundreds of thousands of distinct CDR3 sequences, under 25% of which appear only once. Sequenced: peripheral blood. All receptors derive from a woman in her late teens or twenties with stable Graves' hyperthyroidism.

The chain recombines TRBV20-1 with TRBJ1-2, with D possibly TRBD1 on 6 matching bases. Germline values: CDR1 DFQATT, CDR2 SNEGSKA (reference sequence). This CDR3 region has 11 residues. Trimming stripped 3 bases from V and 6 bases from J, with 8 bases between. Here the CDR3 DNA reads TGCAGTGCTAGTTACAGGGATGGCTACACCTTC. Amino acids: CSASYRDGYTF.

Many counts were recorded for this clonotype. This chain links TRBV2 with TRBJ1-1; TRBD1 might be the D (5 bases). Germline CDR1 is SNHLY and CDR2 is FYNNEI. V gave up 6 bases and J gave up 1 base, with 12 bases separating them. The CDR3 loop spans 14 amino acids. DNA for the CDR3: TGTGCCAGCAGGGGGGTATCGTCGAACACTGAAGCTTTCTTT. Its protein is CASRGVSSNTEAFF. Full variable domain (missing parts from reference TRBV2 and TRBJ1-1): EPEVTQTPSHQVTQMGQEVILRCVPISNHLYFYWYRQILGQKVEFLVSFYNNEISEKSEIFDDQFSVERPDGSNFTLKIRSTKLEDSAMYFCASRGVSSNTEAFFGQGTRLTVV.

At least ten counts were recorded for this clonotype. The J gene is TRBJ2-7, the V gene TRBV6-2 or TRBV6-3; 7 nucleotides agree with TRBD2. Germline CDR1 is MNHEY and CDR2 is SVGEGT. The V gene end was trimmed by 10 bases and the J gene end by 0 bases; junction bases not matched to a gene: 6. This CDR3 has 13 amino acids. The CDR3 loop is CANPQRDSYEQYF. CDR3 bases: TGTGCCAACCCTCAGCGGGACTCCTACGAGCAGTACTTC.

The chain joins TRBV5-1 to TRBJ1-2, with D uncertain. Germline V gene lookup returns CDR1 SGHRS and CDR2 YFSETQ. Between the trimmed V and J ends, which lost 4 bases and 3 bases, there was a span of 10 bases. The CDR3 length is 13 residues. CDR3 in DNA: TGCGCCAGCAGCCCAGAGGTATACTATGGCTACACCTTC. The encoded protein is CASSPEVYYGYTF.